Presented here are 3 T cell receptor beta chains from one specimen sequenced in a study of CD8+ T cells in alopecia areata. Treatment described: oral pan-JAK inhibitor, 5-10 mg twice daily. Following extraction, RNA underwent reverse transcription to cDNA, which served as the sequencing template. Using immunoSEQ multiplex PCR, the repertoire was profiled, and TCRdb retains in-frame clones only, with some absent. The repertoire includes approximately 170,000 clones, roughly three fifths of them detected once, and less than 0.8% sits in the top ten. The sequences come from CD4+ T cells sorted from blood, collected at week 4, from a patient treated with tofacitinib. These receptors all come from a human donor with alopecia areata.

The gene calls are TRBV29-1 and TRBJ2-3; no clear D gene. This CDR3 is built from 13 residues. Germline values: CDR1 SQVTM, CDR2 ANQGSEA. The CDR3 sequence is CTSRLHSTDTQYF. For the CDR3, the DNA is TGCACCAGTAGGCTACATAGCACAGATACGCAGTATTTT.

The chain recombines TRBV29-1 with TRBJ2-7; TRBD2 matches at 8 bases. Germline assignment: CDR1 SQVTM and CDR2 ANQGSEA. The ends lost 2 bases at V and 0 bases at J; junction bases unmatched: 0. This CDR3 has 13 amino acids. CDR3 amino acids: CSVELAGSYEQYF. DNA for the CDR3: TGCAGCGTTGAACTAGCGGGCTCCTACGAGCAGTACTTC.

As to this clone: This same CDR3 is encoded by further DNA sequences in the sample. The genes are TRBV29-1 and TRBJ2-3; D unclear. Germline values: CDR1 SQVTM, CDR2 ANQGSEA. This CDR3 has 11 residues. Trimming left V 7 bases short and J 0 bases short, with 5 bases between. CDR3 in amino acids: CSAGSTDTQYF. In DNA, the CDR3 is TGCAGCGCGGGCAGCACAGATACGCAGTATTTT.